The 3 T cell receptor beta chains reported below all come from one sample, sequenced in a study of human T cells and chemical hapten exposure (dated by TCRdb to about 2021). This specimen's time point label, per the study, means: patch test 3, about 24 weeks after DPC sensitization. Read against the paper, the sample's treatment or condition label means: therapeutic diphenylcyclopropenone sensitization with weekly scalp DPC. The library was prepared using RACE. Instrument used: NextSeq 500. Starting from the raw public reads, TCRdb applied fastp trimming at Q25, assembled clones with MiXCR and retained in-frame beta chains. Here each entry gathers all rows of one CDR3 protein and keeps the most common genes and DNA. This sample is represented by under 200,000 distinct CDR3 sequences; 25% to 35% of them were singletons. The top ten clonotypes cover around 1.9% of the sample. The specimen comprised whole blood, sampled in connection with sensitization to the hapten diphenylcyclopropenone (DPC). The receptors were sampled from a woman younger than 35 with alopecia areata. Some clones in this sample may be carry-over from other donors' samples.

A few counts support this clonotype. One end of the junction fails to match germline, which may point to a read error. This rearrangement joins TRBV14 to TRBJ2-2; 7 bases are shared with TRBD1. The CDR3 has 15 amino acids. Germline assignment: CDR1 SGHDN and CDR2 FVKESK. The CDR3 DNA reads as TGTGTCAGCCAAGGGGGCTCTACGAACACCGGGGAGCTGTTTTTT. Its protein is CVSQGGSTNTGELFF.

The chain carries TRBV15 and TRBJ1-1, with 9 bases lining up with TRBD1. Germline V gene sequence: CDR1 LNHNV, CDR2 YYDKDF (reference sequence). This CDR3 region has 15 residues. V shed 0 bases and J 10 bases; nucleotides not matched to a gene: 9. CDR3 protein: CATSRDSQGASRAFF. The CDR3 DNA reads TGTGCCACCAGCAGAGATTCACAGGGGGCTTCGAGAGCTTTCTTT.

The J gene is TRBJ2-7, the V gene TRBV6-6; D gene uncertain. The V end lost 2 bases, the J end lost 5 bases, and 4 bases lay between the germline ends. This CDR3 has 11 residues. Germline assignment: CDR1 MNHNY and CDR2 SVGAGI (reference sequence). The CDR3 sequence: CASSYRDEQYF. For the CDR3, the DNA is TGTGCCAGCAGTTACAGGGACGAGCAGTACTTC.